The present entry profiles one T cell receptor (beta chain) with its context. It has no known antigen specificity. Per-base qualities were not stored, and no clone one base away is much larger. These data belong to a study of cytomegalovirus exposure and HLA in healthy donors (TCRdb year 2017). Study-level background: According to an earlier analysis of 587 of the donors, about 179 million T cells yielded 117 million unique TCR beta sequences and about 300 Gb of sequence data. Donor age, sex, ethnicity and CMV serostatus were compiled together with the repertoire data. The genetic ancestry cluster associated with self-reported Caucasian donors included 65% to 90% of the 350 to 500 genotyped donors. HLA typing included class I and class II loci at four-digit resolution. A later analysis re-analyzed previously published TCR beta repertoires from about 730 donors and added high-resolution HLA genotyping to study TCR occurrence patterns. Several DR-DQ haplotypes were treated as single units for association and clustering because of strong linkage in the cohort. An early release covering approximately 600 HLA-typed donors comprised about 300 gigabases of sequencing data and tens of millions of unique TCR sequences. An earlier analysis of approximately 500 of the donors applied high-throughput TCR beta sequencing to assess whether each TCR beta V gene segment acted as functional or pseudogenic. In the later analysis, no new phenotypic data were used to find candidate immune exposures; instead, reliance was placed on TCR beta sequences and their occurrence across donors. High-throughput TCR immunosequencing, statistical association of individual TCRs with disease status, and machine learning were combined to predict cytomegalovirus infection status. A separate validation cohort of approximately 130 different subjects was used in addition to the roughly 700-subject first cohort. Across 300 to 500 genotyped donors of the cohort, an average of 235,054 unique TCR beta nucleotide sequences per donor were sequenced, and around 19% of those sequences were non-productive. Every repertoire in the discovery cohort had been generated on one and the same sequencing platform. The study aimed to test whether cataloging public T cell receptors could reveal signatures of past pathogen exposure. The number of donors typed differed by locus, with 629-630 for A, B, C, DRB1 and DQB1, roughly 520 for DQA1, over 600 for DPA1, and 450 to 480 for DPB1. Using immunosequencing, the study profiled T cell repertoires from around 680 subjects and related those repertoires to cytomegalovirus serostatus. A later genetic analysis took genome-wide SNP genotypes for 398 of the 666 donors and used that subset as a discovery cohort. The full study reports these points: Some IMGT-functional V segments, including TRBV6-2 and TRBV6-3, could not be told apart with the 87-base-pair reads, so those segments were excluded. Because HLA typing was unavailable for some donors at each locus, only the typed subset was used in association tests. In a later analysis, TCR association rates were found to vary across HLA loci, with the most associated TCRs seen for DRB1 alleles and the fewest for HLA-C alleles. Because counts were too low, around 18 rarely observed V segments, including chromosome 9 orphons, were left out of the earlier analysis of some 640 of the donors. The classifier was reported to diagnose cytomegalovirus status with high specificity and sensitivity in both the original cohort and the validation cohort. Compared with the roughly 720-donor mean, donors in an Asian-associated ancestry cluster had fewer N-insertions in productive TCRs, according to a later genetic analysis. A further reported finding was that TCR beta sequences accurately predicted the HLA-A and HLA-B alleles for most subjects in the first cohort. Immune exposure information for the cohort was limited to CMV serostatus. Most TCR sequences were observed very rarely across donors, whereas some public TCRs were present in many individuals. Several of the top co-occurrence clusters appeared to be linked to parvovirus B19, influenza, CMV and Epstein-Barr virus, according to a later analysis. The authors suggested that the approach could potentially be extended to other disease states and immunological phenotypes. The presence/absence analyses assumed that sequencing depth was roughly uniform across donors, and that assumption may not be true. A few of the identified cytomegalovirus-associated TCR beta chains were confirmed in vitro to be specific for cytomegalovirus antigens. In a later analysis, HLA-associated TCR beta chains showed more clonal expansion and lower generation probabilities than non-associated chains that were equally common. A later genetic analysis associated a missense DCLRE1C variant with V-gene and J-gene trimming of TCR beta chains, and an independent cohort replicated the association. In this cohort, only TCR beta chains were sequenced, and detectable features were limited by the absence of alpha or paired-chain data. The study gave a list of some 150 TCR beta chains associated with cytomegalovirus. When HLA alleles, especially DR and DQ, strongly co-occurred, TCR associations were difficult to assign to individual alleles. Most CMV-associated TCR beta chains appeared to be HLA-restricted in a later analysis, and the HLA associations seemed to be driven largely by CMV exposure. A cluster of highly shared sequence variants was judged likely to be a technical artifact of the sequencing pipeline. Specific HLA alleles were associated with 16,951 TCR beta sequences at a false discovery rate of 0.05 in a later analysis. In an earlier analysis of approximately 600 of the donors, most TCR beta V segments were observed in productive rearrangements about 87% or about 30% of the time, broadly matching IMGT annotations. Correlated functional status among segregating V segments might reflect linkage disequilibrium, but an unknown experimental factor could not be ruled out.

Preparation of the library involved the immunoSEQ multiplex PCR assay. For the multiplex PCR, a mixture combining 60 forward primers for TCR Vbeta segments and 13 reverse primers for TCR Jbeta segments was used. The CDR3 region of rearranged TCR beta genes was amplified from genomic DNA with a multiplex PCR assay. The Illumina HiSeq System was used to sequence the amplified TCR beta libraries as 87-base-pair reads. The authors processed their data as follows. In a later analysis, about 80 million unique TCR beta chains were counted across the roughly 700 repertoires, and roughly 11 million of these chains were shared by at least two donors. To remove PCR and sequencing errors, raw reads were error-corrected and collapsed into unique sequences using a nearest-neighbor algorithm that merged closely related sequences. V, D and J gene segments were assigned by aligning CDR3 sequences to IMGT reference sequences. For a sequence to be retained, a match of at least six nucleotides was required to both a V gene segment and a J gene segment. A rearrangement counted as productive if the CDR3 had no stop codons and remained in frame with V and J, and every other rearrangement counted as non-productive. Following IMGT convention, CDR3 was defined as the stretch from the second conserved V-encoded cysteine up to the conserved J-encoded phenylalanine. The earlier analysis of approximately 590 of the donors excluded any sequence lacking an unambiguous match to a single V gene segment. In an earlier analysis of about 590 of the donors, a V segment was called functional when productive rearrangements were above 56.7%, and segregating when the standard deviation between donors exceeded 5%. A statistical classification framework was built to diagnose cytomegalovirus status from the catalog of TCR beta chain sequences. In a later analysis, TCR nucleotide sequences were compared against IMGT/GENE-DB human TR gene sequences so that V and J genes could be assigned. In a later analysis, CDR3 sequences and most-parsimonious VDJ recombination scenarios were assigned using the TCRdist pipeline. In a later analysis, each TCR beta chain was defined by its CDR3 amino acid sequence together with its V-gene family, and reads lacking a unique V-gene family were excluded. A later analysis removed 500 to 650 highly shared, low-generation-probability nucleotide sequences to deal with suspected cross-contamination and a sequencing artifact. A later analysis calculated a clonal expansion index for each public chain from normalized within-repertoire ranks of inferred template counts. A later analysis computed generation probabilities with a VDJ recombination model fitted to out-of-frame rearrangements, and checked the results against IGoR. Hypergeometric tests were used in a later analysis to score TCR-TCR, TCR-HLA and TCR-CMV co-occurrence, with a repertoire-size bias correction applied to the TCR pairs. In a later analysis, false discovery rates were estimated by permuting HLA or CMV assignments 20 times. In a later analysis, co-occurring TCRs were grouped with DBSCAN, and TCRdist sequence similarity was added when clustering was performed within HLA-allele-positive subsets. Co-occurrence clustering excluded repertoires with fewer than 30,000 or more than 120,000 public chains, plus five with anomalous nucleotide sharing. TCRdb obtained this table from immuneACCESS and retained in-frame rearrangements with V and J assigned. These tables miss some clones; where compared with another copy, unresolved V genes account for less than half of the shortfall, and the remainder is unexplained. V and J calls and clone size are those listed in that table; D and trimming were worked out from the DNA. The sample table shows just over 150,000 clones, and around 80% are seen once. The leading ten clones occupy roughly 6.2% of the sample.

The cohort consisted of 600 or so healthy bone marrow donors. At the time of sampling, all cohort members were nominally healthy, though unrecorded immune exposures were likely present. The donor tested CMV seropositive, placing the donor among the 289 seropositive members of the cohort. A peripheral blood sample was provided by each donor, and peripheral blood mononuclear cells were used for TCR beta sequencing. The Qiagen DNeasy Blood Extraction Kit was used to extract genomic DNA from the blood cell samples. The germline V and J ends show losses of 5 bases and 5 bases respectively, and no gene match explains 6 bases of the junction. From the cysteine through the phenylalanine, the CDR3 covers 15 amino acids. Of the read, only the CDR3 DNA is kept; its 45 bases are in frame from base 1. Looking up the germline V gene (reference sequence) yields CDR1 SGHAT and CDR2 FQDESV.

The sequencing sample was made of PBMCs. The chain is encoded by TRBV11-1 joined to TRBJ2-7, with 13 bases aligning to TRBD2. This clonotype was sampled from a male donor in good health and CMV-seropositive. The CDR3 has the sequence CASSGGLAGFNEQYF. The sequenced DNA: TGTGCCAGCAGCGGGGGACTAGCGGGATTCAACGAGCAGTACTTC.